These 19 T cell receptor beta chains were sequenced from one sample in a study of T cells in Graves' hyperthyroidism and ophthalmopathy. There were TCR beta CDR3 regions amplified from RNA transcripts. The primer set for the first-round RT-PCR of the TCR CDR3 was HTBI. TCRdb re-analysed the multiplex PCR reads in MiXCR, keeping a single row per CDR3 protein. There are roughly 700,000 distinct CDR3 sequences in the sample; 35% occur only once, and approximately 31% lies in the top ten. The sample comprised blood. These receptors all stem from a woman aged 40 to 50 with Graves' hyperthyroidism.

The V and J genes are TRBV12-3 or TRBV12-4 and TRBJ2-5; 7 bases map to TRBD1. Trimming cost V 6 bases and J 3 bases; bases outside gene matches: 7. This CDR3 region has 14 residues. In nucleotides, the CDR3 is TGTGCCAGCAGGGCCGGGACAGCAAAAGAGACCCAGTACTTC. This codes for CASRAGTAKETQYF.

The CDR3 nucleotides are TGTGCCAGCAGCTTACAGGCGGCCGATGGCTACACCTTC. Translated: CASSLQAADGYTF. The chain has TRBV11-3 and TRBJ1-2; D ambiguous. Per germline, CDR1 SGHNT and CDR2 YENEEA. Trimming took 2 bases from V and 6 from J, leaving 10 bases between them. CDR3 size: 13 residues.

This clonotype was detected a few times. This sequence joins TRBV4-1 and TRBJ1-5; tentatively, D is TRBD1 (5 bases). The CDR3 is made up of 15 amino acids. V lost 4 bases, J lost 5 bases, and 15 bases lay in between. Germline-derived CDR1 and CDR2 are MGHRA and YSYEKL. CDR3 nucleotides: TGCGCCAGCAGCCCCTCTCGAGGGGCATATCAGCCCCAGCATTTT. Protein: CASSPSRGAYQPQHF.

This clonotype was found many times. Mismatch with germline at one junction end may stem from a read error. V gene TRBV29-1 combines with J gene TRBJ1-2, with 11 bases matching TRBD1. The CDR3 is 12 residues long. The V gene's germline CDR1 is SQVTM and CDR2 ANQGSEA. The CDR3 loop is CSVGTGGGGYTF. CDR3 sequence (DNA): TGTAGCGTCGGGACAGGGGGAGGGGGCTACACCTTC.

As for this clonotype: A junction end diverges from the germline sequence, so it may reflect a read error. This chain uses TRBV2 with TRBJ1-6; 7 nucleotides line up with TRBD1. CDR3 length: 15 amino acids. Per germline, CDR1 SNHLY and CDR2 FYNNEI. DNA for the CDR3: TGTGCCAGCAGTGCGGAAACAGGGGTACATCCACCCCTCCACTTC. It specifies CASSAETGVHPPLHF.

This clonotype came up many times. The chain recombines TRBV10-3 with TRBJ1-1; D not resolved. Germline CDR1 is ENHRY and CDR2 is SYGVKD. CDR3 length: 14 residues. Deletions cut 11 bases from V and 1 base from J, with 17 bases between. CDR3 protein: CASLLPERNTEAFF. Here the CDR3 DNA reads TGTGCCTCACTCCTGCCCGAGAGGAACACTGAAGCTTTCTTT.

This clonotype was picked up a small number of times. The chain is built from TRBV20-1 and TRBJ1-5, with D tentatively TRBD1 (6 bases). The CDR3 is made up of 18 amino acids. From germline, CDR1 is DFQATT and CDR2 SNEGSKA (reference sequence). V lost 4 bases and J 3 bases, leaving 25 bases between the germline ends. Here the CDR3 reads CSATNANRKQGYNQPQHF. CDR3 bases: TGCAGTGCTACGAACGCCAACAGAAAACAGGGTTACAATCAGCCCCAGCATTTT.

The V gene is TRBV4-2, the J gene TRBJ1-1; TRBD1 is a possible D gene (5 bases). V was shortened by 0 bases and J by 2 bases, with 16 bases between the two germline ends. Germline values: CDR1 LGHNA, CDR2 YNFKEQ. This CDR3 spans 17 amino acids. Written as DNA, the CDR3 is TGTGCCAGCAGCCAAGAATTACGGGGCTCCACTAACACTGAAGCTTTCTTT. Its protein is CASSQELRGSTNTEAFF.

V is TRBV15 and J is TRBJ1-5, with 9 bases lining up with TRBD1. Germline trimming cut 9 bases from V and 1 base from J; bases unmatched to any gene: 4. The germline CDR1 and CDR2 sequences are LNHNV and YYDKDF (reference sequence). The CDR3 is made up of 14 amino acids. The CDR3 here is CATWTGASNQPQHF. In nucleotides, the CDR3 is TGTGCCACTTGGACAGGGGCGAGCAATCAGCCCCAGCATTTT.

This clonotype was seen more than once but under ten times. The junction departs from the called germline gene at one end, perhaps through a read error. The chain carries TRBV10-3 and TRBJ1-1; a weak D match, TRBD1 (6 bases). Germline V gives CDR1 ENHRY, CDR2 SYGVKD. The CDR3 length is 14 residues. In DNA form, the CDR3 reads TGTGCCAGCAGTTCCTCAGGGGCGAGGACTGAAGCTTTCTTT. Its translation is CASSSSGARTEAFF.

This clonotype was found a few times. The chain has TRBV25-1 and TRBJ2-2; no definite D call. CDR3 length: 14 residues. Trimming took 3 bases from V and 1 from J, leaving 6 bases between them. CDR1 and CDR2 from the germline V gene are MGHDK and SYGVNS. This CDR3 reads CASSDYRNTGELFF. In DNA, the CDR3 is TGTGCCAGCAGTGACTACAGGAACACCGGGGAGCTGTTTTTT.

This clonotype has a handful of counts. This chain joins TRBV6-5 and TRBJ2-7; 9 bases are shared with TRBD1. J lost 3 bases, V lost 6 bases, and 9 bases had no gene match. Germline CDR1 and CDR2: MNHEY and SVGAGI. This CDR3 has 15 amino acids. The CDR3 bases are TGTGCCAGCAGATTGACGGACAGGGGCTACTACGAGCAGTACTTC. As protein: CASRLTDRGYYEQYF.

This clonotype has a handful of counts. The chain joins TRBV20-1 to TRBJ2-7; D unclear. This CDR3 is built from 14 residues. Germline-derived CDR1 and CDR2 are DFQATT and SNEGSKA (reference sequence). Trimming took off 3 bases at V and 4 bases at J, with 16 bases between the two ends. The CDR3 loop reads CSASVAGDPYEQYF. CDR3 sequence (DNA): TGCAGTGCTAGTGTAGCCGGAGACCCATACGAGCAGTACTTC.

Comments on this clonotype: Mismatch with germline at one junction end may stem from a read error. CDR3 residues: CASSQEGTGGSYEQYF. CDR3 coding DNA: TGCGCCAGCAGCCAAGAGGGAACAGGGGGCTCCTACGAGCAGTACTTC. The V and J genes are TRBV7-8 and TRBJ2-7; 8 nucleotides agree with TRBD1. Germline CDR1 reads SGHVS; CDR2 reads FQNEAQ. This CDR3 has 16 amino acids.

This clonotype was picked up one time. The chain couples TRBV27 to TRBJ2-7, with 8 bases fitting TRBD2. The CDR3 is made up of 16 amino acids. V trimming: 4 bases; J trimming: 0 bases; junction bases outside the gene matches: 8. Germline values: CDR1 MNHEY, CDR2 SMNVEV (reference sequence). CDR3 bases: TGTGCCAGCAGTTCCCCGGCGGGAGGTCTCTCCTACGAGCAGTACTTC. It is translated as CASSSPAGGLSYEQYF.

At least ten counts were recorded for this clonotype. V is TRBV7-2 and J is TRBJ1-5, with 7 bases that match TRBD1. The germline V gene has CDR1 SGHTA and CDR2 FQGNSA. Trimming cost V 2 bases and J 4 bases; bases outside gene matches: 8. CDR3 length: 16 amino acids. The CDR3 protein is CASSLTTGDGNQPQHF. In nucleotides, the CDR3 is TGTGCCAGCAGCTTAACTACAGGGGATGGGAATCAGCCCCAGCATTTT.

This clonotype was recorded at least ten times. The J gene is TRBJ2-7, the V gene TRBV7-2; D remains ambiguous. CDR3 length: 13 amino acids. From germline, CDR1 is SGHTA and CDR2 FQGNSA. The V gene lost 2 bases and the J gene lost 3 bases, with 8 bases spanning the gap. In DNA, the CDR3 is TGTGCCAGCAGCTTATTCACAGACTACGAGCAGTACTTC. This gives the protein CASSLFTDYEQYF.

The chain links TRBV15 to TRBJ1-6; 8 nucleotides match TRBD1. CDR1 and CDR2 (germline): LNHNV, YYDKDF (reference sequence). V dropped 1 base and J dropped 10; count of bases not matched to a gene: 9. CDR3 size: 16 residues. The CDR3 sequence is CATSRGRAGGESPLHF. Here the CDR3 DNA reads TGTGCCACCAGCAGAGGACGGGCAGGGGGCGAGTCACCCCTCCACTTT.

As for this clonotype: The junction departs from the called germline gene at one end, perhaps through a read error. The rearrangement joins TRBV11-3 to TRBJ2-7; D gene uncertain. This CDR3 contains 14 residues. The germline V gene encodes CDR1 SGHNT and CDR2 YENEEA. CDR3 bases: TGTGCCAGCAGCTTAACCAGAAGCTCCTACGAGCAGCACTTC. It is translated as CASSLTRSSYEQHF. The full variable domain, rest sourced from reference TRBV11-3 and TRBJ2-7, is EAGVVQSPRYKIIEKKQPVAFWCNPISGHNTLYWYLQNLGQGPELLIRYENEEAVDDSQLPKDRFSAERLKGVDSTLKIQPAELGDSAVYLCASSLTRSSYEQHFGPGTRLTVT.